These 32 T cell receptor beta chains came from one sample sequenced in a study of blood T cells in healthy people across ages. Primers used in a second PCR of roughly 6 to 11 cycles were a sample-barcoded 5' primer and a J-beta primer mix. Via MiXCR, TCRdb re-called the 5' RACE reads, giving one row per CDR3 protein. The table records about 780,000 distinct CDR3 sequences, about 45% of them present only once. The specimen sequenced was blood. The origin of the receptors is a man aged 80 or over in good health.

This chain connects TRBV20-1 to TRBJ2-3, with 10 bases identical to TRBD1. Per the germline V gene, CDR1 is DFQATT and CDR2 is SNEGSKA (reference sequence). This CDR3 is 14 amino acids long. Trimming cost V 6 bases and J 3 bases; bases outside gene matches: 6. In DNA form, the CDR3 reads TGCAGTGCCGAGACAGGGGGCGTTACAGATACGCAGTATTTT. It is translated as CSAETGGVTDTQYF.

This clonotype was detected ten times or more. The chain links TRBV7-2 to TRBJ2-3; 12 bases are shared with TRBD2. Losses at the gene ends were 6 bases for V and 7 bases for J; bases not matched to a gene: 14. CDR1 SGHTA and CDR2 FQGNSA come from the germline V gene. This CDR3 is built from 17 residues. CDR3: CASRSQSGLAGGYTQYF. The DNA of the CDR3 is TGTGCCAGCAGGTCACAATCGGGGCTAGCGGGAGGGTATACGCAGTATTTT.

J is TRBJ2-7 and V is TRBV5-5, with 8 positions matching TRBD1. The CDR3 contains 18 residues. The J segment lost 5 bases and the V segment lost 4 bases, leaving 20 bases of the junction unmatched. From germline, CDR1 is SGHKS and CDR2 YYEKEE (reference sequence). The CDR3 nucleotides are TGTGCCAGCAGCACTCTTAGGACAGGGCGGATCGAAGTTAACGAGCAGTACTTC. Protein product: CASSTLRTGRIEVNEQYF.

Concerning this clonotype itself: This may arise from a read error, as a much more abundant clone is one base away. The CDR3 does not close with the conserved phenylalanine or tryptophan, likely indicating a read error. This sequence joins TRBV29-1 and TRBJ2-1; 7 bases map to TRBD2. The germline gives CDR1 SQVTM, CDR2 ANQGSEA. The CDR3 extends over 15 amino acids. The V gene end was trimmed by 3 bases and the J gene end by 4 bases; junction bases not matched to a gene: 9. The CDR3 sequence: CSVEGAGSPYNEQFS. Written as DNA, the CDR3 is TGCAGCGTTGAGGGAGCGGGGTCACCTTACAATGAGCAGTTCTCC.

The V and J genes are TRBV6-6 and TRBJ2-7; D gene uncertain. The CDR3 consists of 11 residues. Trimming took off 6 bases at V and 11 bases at J, with 14 bases between the two ends. Germline CDR1 and CDR2: MNHNY and SVGAGI (reference sequence). CDR3 bases: TGTGCCAGCAGCCAATTACGAGCTGAGTACTTC. This codes for CASSQLRAEYF.

The chain is built from TRBV5-5 and TRBJ1-5; tentative D call: TRBD1 (5 bases). The CDR3 is 14 residues long. The V end lost 4 bases, the J end lost 7 bases, and 15 bases lay between the germline ends. Germline CDR1 and CDR2: SGHKS and YYEKEE (reference sequence). As DNA, the CDR3 is TGTGCCAGCAGCGCCCTTGGAGGGGTCCAGCCCCAGCATTTT. Its translation: CASSALGGVQPQHF.

This chain connects TRBV28 to TRBJ1-5; D remains ambiguous. Per germline, CDR1 MDHEN and CDR2 SYDVKM. Trimming took off 7 bases at V and 11 bases at J, with 21 bases between the two ends. This CDR3 region has 14 residues. CDR3 DNA: TGTGCCAGCAAGTCCCAGAGGGTTTCGGTGACCCAGCATTTT. It encodes CASKSQRVSVTQHF. The full variable domain, completed using reference TRBV28 and TRBJ1-5, is DVKVTQSSRYLVKRTGEKVFLECVQDMDHENMFWYRQDPGLGLRLIYFSYDVKMKEKGDIPEGYSVSREKKERFSLILESASTNQTSMYLCASKSQRVSVTQHFGDGTRLSIL.

This clonotype has only a few counts. The rearrangement joins TRBV12-3 or TRBV12-4 to TRBJ1-1; TRBD1 is a possible D gene (6 bases). Trimming pared 7 bases from V and 4 bases from J, leaving 13 bases between. The CDR3 totals 13 residues. The CDR3 nucleotides read TGTGCCAGCACCTCAAAGGGGGGCACTGAAGCTTTCTTT. Residues: CASTSKGGTEAFF.

V and J are TRBV30 and TRBJ1-2; the D gene is possibly TRBD1 (5 bases). V lost 5 bases and J 6 bases, leaving 13 bases between the germline ends. This CDR3 region has 12 residues. Germline lookup yields CDR1 GTSNPN and CDR2 SVGIG (reference sequence). In nucleotides, the CDR3 is TGTGCCTGGTACGATCAGGGTCATGGCTACACCTTC. It codes for CAWYDQGHGYTF.

Points on this clonotype: At one end the junction does not follow the germline gene, possibly because of a read error. The chain carries TRBV24-1 and TRBJ2-1, with no clear D. There are 16 residues in the CDR3. The V gene's germline CDR1 is KGHDR and CDR2 SFDVKD. The CDR3 sequence is CATSDSWRSSHNEQFF. In nucleotides, the CDR3 is TGTGCCACCAGTGATTCTTGGCGGTCCTCCCACAATGAGCAGTTCTTC.

The chain employs TRBV27 and TRBJ2-7; D perhaps matches TRBD2 (6 bases). V lost 1 base, J lost 0 bases, and 22 bases lay in between. This CDR3 region has 19 residues. From germline, CDR1 is MNHEY and CDR2 SMNVEV (reference sequence). The CDR3 DNA follows: TGTGCCAGCAGTTTATACGGGGCGGGACCCGGCCTCAGCTCCTACGAGCAGTACTTC. It translates to CASSLYGAGPGLSSYEQYF.

This chain uses TRBV20-1 with TRBJ1-6, with a weak D call TRBD1 (5 bases). The germline V gene has CDR1 DFQATT and CDR2 SNEGSKA (reference sequence). CDR3 length equals 14 residues. The germline V and J ends were trimmed by 1 base and 5 bases, with 9 bases remaining between them. The CDR3: CSARVEGHNSPLHF. The CDR3 DNA is TGCAGTGCTAGAGTCGAGGGGCATAATTCACCCCTCCACTTT.

The rearrangement joins TRBV7-9 to TRBJ2-7; no definite D call. The germline CDR1 and CDR2 sequences are SEHNR and FQNEAQ (reference sequence). V was cut by 6 bases and J by 3 bases, with 12 bases left in between. The CDR3 spans 13 residues. The CDR3 reads CASRTATDYEQYF. The DNA of the CDR3 is TGTGCCAGCAGGACCGCAACCGACTACGAGCAGTACTTC. Drawing the rest from reference TRBV7-9 and TRBJ2-7, the complete variable domain is DTGVSQNPRHKITKRGQNVTFRCDPISEHNRLYWYRQTLGQGPEFLTYFQNEAQLEKSRLLSDRFSAERPKGSFSTLEIQRTEQGDSAMYLCASRTATDYEQYFGPGTRLTVT.

V usage is TRBV6-2 or TRBV6-3 and J usage is TRBJ2-1; 10 nucleotides match TRBD2. This CDR3 has 19 amino acids. Looked up from germline, CDR1 is MNHEY and CDR2 is SVGEGT. J lost 0 bases, V lost 2 bases, and 10 bases had no gene match. The CDR3 loop is CASSYPLDIAGGSYNEQFF. The CDR3 nucleotides read TGTGCCAGCAGTTACCCTCTCGATATAGCGGGGGGCTCCTACAATGAGCAGTTCTTC.

This chain connects TRBV28 to TRBJ2-7; D remains unclear. The last part of the DNA fits TRBJ2-3 better; the J call may be wrong. Germline V gene lookup returns CDR1 MDHEN and CDR2 SYDVKM. The CDR3 totals 12 residues. Here the CDR3 reads CASSYSDNTQYF. The CDR3 coding sequence is TGTGCCAGCAGTTACTCGGATAATACGCAGTATTTT.

This clonotype appeared a few times. The chain carries TRBV20-1 and TRBJ1-5; unclear D gene. Germline V gene data show CDR1 as DFQATT and CDR2 as SNEGSKA (reference sequence). The CDR3 has 14 residues. Trimming stripped 5 bases from V and 2 bases from J, with 13 bases between. CDR3 region: CSAVEPVGNQPQHF. For the CDR3, the DNA is TGCAGTGCTGTCGAACCGGTGGGCAATCAGCCCCAGCATTTT.

The V and J genes are TRBV2 and TRBJ1-6, with 10 bases aligning to TRBD1. Germline values: CDR1 SNHLY, CDR2 FYNNEI. This CDR3 is built from 15 residues. The ends lost 3 bases at V and 9 bases at J; junction bases unmatched: 5. The CDR3 DNA follows: TGTGCCAGCAGTGAGGAGGGACAGGGGAGTTCACCCCTCCACTTT. Translation gives CASSEEGQGSSPLHF.

In this sample, this clonotype turned up many times. This sequence joins TRBV5-1 and TRBJ1-4; the D is unclear. The germline V gene has CDR1 SGHRS and CDR2 YFSETQ. The CDR3 contains 16 residues. V lost 0 bases, J lost 0 bases, and 9 bases lay in between. The CDR3 DNA reads TGCGCCAGCAGCTTGGCGGCCGTTGCAACTAATGAAAAACTGTTTTTT. Amino acid sequence: CASSLAAVATNEKLFF.

This clonotype has ten or more counts. The rearrangement links TRBV29-1 to TRBJ1-4, with D uncertain. V lost 5 bases to trimming and J lost 8 bases, with 15 bases between them. Germline V gene lookup returns CDR1 SQVTM and CDR2 ANQGSEA. This CDR3 has 13 amino acids. The CDR3 DNA follows: TGCAGCGTTATAGCGACTTCCGGGGAAAAACTGTTTTTT. This codes for CSVIATSGEKLFF.

This rearrangement joins TRBV30 to TRBJ2-7; a possible D gene is TRBD1 (5 bases). CDR3 length: 13 amino acids. Trimming left V 0 bases short and J 5 bases short, with 11 bases between. Germline CDR1 reads GTSNPN; CDR2 reads SVGIG (reference sequence). This chain's CDR3 is CAWSVGATDEQYF. CDR3 bases: TGTGCCTGGAGTGTAGGGGCGACCGACGAGCAGTACTTC.

This clonotype has only a few counts. V is TRBV29-1 and J is TRBJ2-2; possible D gene TRBD1, 5 bases. The CDR3 has 13 residues. Trimming removed 5 bases at V and 1 base at J, with 8 bases between. The germline CDR1 and CDR2 sequences are SQVTM and ANQGSEA. CDR3 bases: TGCAGCGTTCAGGGTATGAACACCGGGGAGCTGTTTTTT. It encodes CSVQGMNTGELFF.

This chain links TRBV7-2 with TRBJ2-5; TRBD1 agrees at 9 bases. From germline, CDR1 is SGHTA and CDR2 FQGNSA. The CDR3 has 14 residues. The ends lost 5 bases at V and 6 bases at J; junction bases unmatched: 7. CDR3 residues: CASSTPGQGKTQYF. The DNA for the CDR3 is TGTGCCAGCAGCACACCGGGACAGGGAAAGACCCAGTACTTC. The variable domain in full, with the rest retrieved from reference TRBV7-2 and TRBJ2-5, is GAGVSQSPSNKVTEKGKDVELRCDPISGHTALYWYRQSLGQGLEFLIYFQGNSAPDKSGLPSDRFSAERTGGSVSTLTIQRTQQEDSAVYLCASSTPGQGKTQYFGPGTRLLVL.

This clonotype was counted only a few times. The rearrangement joins TRBV28 to TRBJ2-1; D is unclear. V gave up 6 bases and J gave up 6 bases, with 9 bases separating them. The germline V gene encodes CDR1 MDHEN and CDR2 SYDVKM. The CDR3 has 12 residues. The CDR3, as DNA: TGTGCCAGCAGAGGGTATTTCAATGAGCAGTTCTTC. Encoded protein: CASRGYFNEQFF.

The CDR3 reads CSAGGLAGANEQFF. The CDR3 coding sequence is TGCAGTGCTGGGGGACTAGCGGGAGCCAATGAGCAGTTCTTC. This chain uses TRBV20-1 with TRBJ2-1; TRBD2 agrees at 14 bases. Germline V gene data show CDR1 as DFQATT and CDR2 as SNEGSKA (reference sequence). V was pared by 5 bases and J by 6 bases, with 3 bases of the junction left unmatched. The length of the CDR3 is 14 residues.

This clonotype has a handful of counts. The J gene is TRBJ2-4, the V gene TRBV20-1; D uncertain. The J call may be in error: the DNA end matches TRBJ2-7 better. CDR3 length: 15 amino acids. From germline, CDR1 is DFQATT and CDR2 SNEGSKA (reference sequence). DNA for the CDR3: TGCAGTGCTAGAATTCCCGGTCCACAAACCTACGAGCAGTACTTC. This codes for CSARIPGPQTYEQYF.

This chain links TRBV11-2 with TRBJ2-5; D might be TRBD1 (6 bases). V lost 3 bases, J lost 4 bases, and 18 bases lay in between. Per germline, CDR1 SGHAT and CDR2 FQNNGV. This CDR3 is 16 amino acids long. This CDR3 is CASSFWASGALETQYF. CDR3 DNA: TGTGCCAGCAGCTTCTGGGCCTCAGGGGCACTAGAGACCCAGTACTTC.

This clonotype was picked up a small number of times. The genes are TRBV2 and TRBJ2-3; TRBD2 agrees at 9 bases. V lost 5 bases to trimming and J lost 3 bases; unmatched junction nucleotides: 3. The CDR3 extends over 14 amino acids. CDR1 and CDR2 (germline): SNHLY, FYNNEI. The CDR3 DNA reads as TGTGCCAGCAGTTGGGCGGGAGGGACAGATACGCAGTATTTT. It specifies CASSWAGGTDTQYF.

This clonotype occurred a few times. The chain links TRBV7-3 to TRBJ2-5; tentatively, D is TRBD2 (6 bases). CDR3 length equals 14 residues. Germline lookup yields CDR1 SGHTA and CDR2 FQGTGA. V gave up 4 bases and J gave up 1 base, with 10 bases separating them. CDR3 sequence (DNA): TGTGCCAGCAGCTCGGGACTCACCCAAGAGACCCAGTACTTC. It yields the protein CASSSGLTQETQYF.

A remark on this clonotype: A much larger clone differs by one base, so this may be a read error. The V and J genes are TRBV25-1 and TRBJ2-6; D may correspond to TRBD1 or TRBD2 (5 bases each). The V and J ends lost 10 bases and 0 bases respectively, with 7 bases between them. This CDR3 is built from 13 residues. CDR1 is MGHDK and CDR2 is SYGVNS in the germline V gene. CDR3 DNA sequence: TGTGCCACCGGGACCTCTGGGGCCAACGTCCTGACTTTC. As protein: CATGTSGANVLTF.

The sample holds a few counts of this clonotype. The genes are TRBV7-2 and TRBJ1-2; tentatively, D is TRBD1 (5 bases). CDR3 length: 14 amino acids. The V and J ends lost 2 bases and 8 bases respectively, with 15 bases between them. CDR1 and CDR2 (germline): SGHTA, FQGNSA. CDR3 protein: CASSLYGRADGYTF. CDR3 bases: TGTGCCAGCAGCTTATATGGCAGGGCGGACGGCTACACCTTC.

As to this clonotype: With a much larger clone just one base away, this may be a read error. The chain has TRBV29-1 and TRBJ2-1, with TRBD2 matching 11 bases. Germline V lookup: CDR1 SQVTM, CDR2 ANQGSEA. J lost 5 bases, V lost 3 bases, and 12 bases had no gene match. The CDR3 is 17 amino acids. The CDR3 sequence: CSVDGTSGRNSDNEQFF. CDR3 nucleotides: TGCAGCGTTGACGGGACTAGCGGAAGAAATTCCGACAATGAGCAGTTCTTC.

The chain joins TRBV28 to TRBJ2-5, with TRBD1 identical over 8 bases. CDR3 length: 13 amino acids. The ends lost 1 base at V and 11 bases at J; junction bases unmatched: 6. The germline V gene encodes CDR1 MDHEN and CDR2 SYDVKM. This chain's CDR3 is CASSLSNRGEQYF. DNA for the CDR3: TGTGCCAGCAGTTTATCGAACAGGGGGGAGCAGTACTTC.